Shown below are 29 T cell receptor beta chains from a single sample sequenced in a study of cytomegalovirus exposure and HLA in healthy donors. Both 60 Vbeta primers and 13 Jbeta primers went into the PCR. TCRdb's table, derived via immunoSEQ multiplex PCR, lists solely in-frame clones and lacks some. The data show about 120,000 clones, about three quarters seen once. Sequenced: PBMCs. The receptors were gathered from a woman aged 25 to 45 in good health and CMV-seropositive.

V gene TRBV29-1 combines with J gene TRBJ2-2; the match to TRBD1 covers 9 bases. Germline loops: CDR1 SQVTM, CDR2 ANQGSEA. The CDR3 runs to 15 residues. V shed 4 bases, J shed 6 bases, and the junction held 9 bases outside the gene matches. CDR3 coding DNA: TGCAGCGTTGGGGGGGGACAGGGCTCGGCCGGGGAGCTGTTTTTT. Translating gives CSVGGGQGSAGELFF.

The rearrangement links TRBV5-1 to TRBJ1-1, with TRBD1 matching 9 bases. The CDR3 is made up of 14 amino acids. From germline, CDR1 is SGHRS and CDR2 YFSETQ. The V segment lost 4 bases and the J segment 4 bases; nucleotides outside the gene matches: 5. CDR3 protein: CASSQTGGPTEAFF. The CDR3 DNA reads TGCGCCAGCAGCCAAACAGGGGGCCCCACTGAAGCTTTCTTT.

This chain connects TRBV30 to TRBJ1-4, with TRBD1 matching 7 bases. The CDR3 has 14 residues. V dropped 6 bases and J dropped 8; count of bases not matched to a gene: 12. Per the germline V gene, CDR1 is GTSNPN and CDR2 is SVGIG (reference sequence). The CDR3 spells CACPTQGEGEKLFF. CDR3 nucleotide sequence: TGTGCCTGCCCAACTCAGGGGGAAGGCGAAAAACTGTTTTTT.

Ten or more counts support this clone. The rearrangement links TRBV28 to TRBJ1-1, with 7 bases identical to TRBD1. Germline loops: CDR1 MDHEN, CDR2 SYDVKM. The V and J ends lost 10 bases and 7 bases, in that order; junction bases with no gene match: 18. This CDR3 comprises 15 residues. The DNA of the CDR3 is TGTGCCACCGACAGGGTCGATTTCATGGACAGTGAAGCTTTCTTT. Translating gives CATDRVDFMDSEAFF.

CDR3: CATSRNKGADTQYF. The CDR3 coding sequence is TGTGCCACCAGCAGAAATAAGGGGGCCGATACGCAGTATTTT. This chain connects TRBV15 to TRBJ2-3; 7 bases fit TRBD1. CDR1 is LNHNV and CDR2 is YYDKDF in the germline V gene (reference sequence). There are 14 residues in the CDR3. V was clipped by 2 bases and J by 6 bases; unmatched bases: 5.

J is TRBJ1-5 and V is TRBV19; maybe TRBD1 (5 bases). Trimming pared 1 base from V and 9 bases from J, leaving 10 bases between. The CDR3 totals 13 residues. Looked up from germline, CDR1 is LNHDA and CDR2 is SQIVND (reference sequence). Here the CDR3 reads CASSIAQGGPQHF. The CDR3 coding sequence is TGTGCCAGTAGTATAGCGCAGGGAGGGCCCCAGCATTTT.

The CDR3 nucleotides are TGCGCCAGCAGCTTGTTTGACAGGGCAGGGAATGAGCAGTTCTTC. Amino acid sequence: CASSLFDRAGNEQFF. This chain connects TRBV5-1 to TRBJ2-1, with 7 bases matching TRBD1. V was clipped by 1 base and J by 7 bases; unmatched bases: 8. The CDR3 has 15 amino acids. Germline loops: CDR1 SGHRS, CDR2 YFSETQ.

The chain couples TRBV5-4 to TRBJ2-1; possible D gene TRBD1, 6 bases. The CDR3 runs to 15 residues. CDR1 SGHNT and CDR2 YYREEE come from the germline V gene (reference sequence). V lost 4 bases and J 1 base, leaving 12 bases between the germline ends. The CDR3 loop is CASSLSGQSYNEQFF. In DNA form, the CDR3 reads TGTGCCAGCAGCCTGTCCGGACAGTCCTACAATGAGCAGTTCTTC.

The rearrangement links TRBV2 to TRBJ1-2; TRBD1 agrees at 11 bases. The CDR3 spans 16 residues. V dropped 0 bases and J dropped 4; count of bases not matched to a gene: 4. Germline loops: CDR1 SNHLY, CDR2 FYNNEI. The CDR3 spells CASSEALGQGGYGYTF. The CDR3 coding sequence is TGTGCCAGCAGTGAAGCTCTGGGACAGGGGGGCTATGGCTACACCTTC.

The chain has TRBV11-2 and TRBJ2-1; TRBD2 is a possible D gene (6 bases). Trimming removed 5 bases at V and 12 bases at J, with 20 bases between. CDR1 is SGHAT, CDR2 FQNNGV, per germline. The CDR3 is 14 residues long. The CDR3 loop reads CASSRRRDSPGQFF. The CDR3 nucleotides are TGTGCCAGCAGCCGCCGACGGGACTCCCCCGGGCAGTTCTTC.

The chain couples TRBV4-3 to TRBJ1-6, with a tentative D call TRBD1 (6 bases). Trimming took 2 bases from V and 1 from J, leaving 21 bases between them. Germline values: CDR1 LGHNA, CDR2 YSLEER. This CDR3 contains 20 residues. CDR3 coding DNA: TGCGCCAGCAGCCAAAATCACGGGACACGGCTAAGATCCTATAATTCACCCCTCCACTTT. Amino acids: CASSQNHGTRLRSYNSPLHF.

Only a few counts were recorded for this clone. The chain employs TRBV6-5 and TRBJ1-4; 10 bases align to TRBD1. Looked up from germline, CDR1 is MNHEY and CDR2 is SVGAGI. The CDR3 is 15 amino acids. V dropped 0 bases and J dropped 6; count of bases not matched to a gene: 1. Written as DNA, the CDR3 is TGTGCCAGCAGTTACTCGGGGACAGGGGATGAAAAACTGTTTTTT. It is translated as CASSYSGTGDEKLFF.

The chain links TRBV5-1 to TRBJ1-1; 9 nucleotides line up with TRBD1. Looked up from germline, CDR1 is SGHRS and CDR2 is YFSETQ. V lost 1 base, J lost 4 bases, and 5 bases stayed unmatched. CDR3 length: 15 amino acids. CDR3 sequence: CASSLRTGEATEAFF. The DNA of the CDR3 is TGCGCCAGCAGCTTGCGGACAGGGGAGGCCACTGAAGCTTTCTTT.

DNA of the CDR3: TGCGCCAGCAGCCCCCCGCCCCAGGGGCTAGAAAGCTCCTACAATGAGCAGTTCTTC. Protein sequence: CASSPPPQGLESSYNEQFF. This chain links TRBV4-1 with TRBJ2-1, with a weak D call TRBD1 (6 bases). In germline, CDR1 is MGHRA, CDR2 YSYEKL. The CDR3 has 19 amino acids. V was shortened by 4 bases and J by 0 bases, with 22 bases between the two germline ends.

As DNA, the CDR3 is TGTGCCAGCAGCGACGGGGGGACAGAGCAGTTCTTC. It codes for CASSDGGTEQFF. The chain carries TRBV9 and TRBJ2-1, with a tentative D call TRBD2 (7 bases). V was pared by 3 bases and J by 10 bases, with 11 bases between. CDR1 SGDLS and CDR2 YYNGEE come from the germline V gene. The CDR3 loop spans 12 amino acids.

The genes are TRBV2 and TRBJ1-5; possible D gene TRBD1, 6 bases. The CDR3 is 13 amino acids. V was pared by 7 bases and J by 5 bases, with 12 bases between. The germline V gene has CDR1 SNHLY and CDR2 FYNNEI. CDR3 amino acids: CASNGQIHQPQHF. The CDR3 DNA follows: TGTGCCAGCAACGGACAGATCCATCAGCCCCAGCATTTT.

The gene calls are TRBV7-9 and TRBJ2-5; 8 bases are a match to TRBD2. After removal of 5 bases from V and 4 bases from J, the junction contained 6 bases not matched to a gene. CDR1 is SEHNR, CDR2 FQNEAQ, per germline (reference sequence). CDR3 length equals 14 residues. The CDR3 DNA reads as TGTGCCAGCAGCCTACCGGGAGGGCTAGAGACCCAGTACTTC. Translated, it gives CASSLPGGLETQYF.

This clone was counted only a few times. V and J are TRBV9 and TRBJ2-5; possible D gene TRBD1, 6 bases. This CDR3 spans 14 amino acids. Germline V CDR1 and CDR2: SGDLS, YYNGEE. Trimming shortened V by 0 bases and J by 5 bases, and 11 bases separated the two germline ends. CDR3 in amino acids: CASSVAQGLETQYF. For the CDR3, the DNA is TGTGCCAGCAGCGTAGCCCAGGGGCTGGAGACCCAGTACTTC.

The rearrangement joins TRBV5-6 to TRBJ1-5; D not certain. This CDR3 spans 15 amino acids. The V and J ends lost 6 bases and 5 bases respectively, with 18 bases between them. Germline values: CDR1 SGHDT, CDR2 YYEEEE. The DNA of the CDR3 is TGTGCCAGCAACCCATTTACAGCAAAGCATCAGCCCCAGCATTTT. It is translated as CASNPFTAKHQPQHF.

For this clone: Other DNA sequences in the sample encode the same CDR3. The genes are TRBV5-1 and TRBJ1-6, with 9 bases fitting TRBD1. Germline values: CDR1 SGHRS, CDR2 YFSETQ. The CDR3 consists of 15 residues. V lost 4 bases and J lost 10; bases outside the gene matches: 9. This CDR3 reads CASSPGTGQRSPLHF. The CDR3 DNA sequence: TGCGCCAGCAGCCCCGGGACAGGGCAGCGATCACCCCTCCACTTT. The full variable domain, its missing parts supplied by reference TRBV5-1 and TRBJ1-6, is KAGVTQTPRYLIKTRGQQVTLSCSPISGHRSVSWYQQTPGQGLQFLFEYFSETQRNKGNFPGRFSGRQFSNSRSEMNVSTLELGDSALYLCASSPGTGQRSPLHFGNGTRLTVT.

The CDR3 sequence: CAGGGAGTGELFF. The CDR3 DNA sequence: TGTGCCGGCGGGGGGGCGGGCACCGGGGAGCTGTTTTTT. The chain carries TRBV11-2 and TRBJ2-2; TRBD2 aligns across 9 bases. The ends lost 11 bases at V and 4 bases at J; junction bases unmatched: 5. The germline gives CDR1 SGHAT, CDR2 FQNNGV. This CDR3 contains 13 residues.

About this clone: An end of the junction does not agree with germline; a read error may underlie this. This rearrangement joins TRBV7-9 to TRBJ1-3; possible D gene TRBD1, 5 bases. Germline values: CDR1 SEHNR, CDR2 FQNEAQ (reference sequence). The CDR3 contains 14 residues. The DNA of the CDR3 is TGTTCCAGCATCATGCGGGGGGCTGGAAACACCATATATTTT. Amino acids: CSSIMRGAGNTIYF.

V is TRBV11-2 and J is TRBJ2-1, with D perhaps TRBD2 (8 bases). Trimming removed 6 bases from V and 3 bases from J, with 21 bases in between. In germline, CDR1 is SGHAT, CDR2 FQNNGV. This CDR3 has 17 residues. The CDR3 nucleotides read TGTGCCAGCAGGGAGACAGGGAAGCGGGGGTACTACAATGAGCAGTTCTTC. Translating gives CASRETGKRGYYNEQFF.

This chain uses TRBV12-2 with TRBJ2-7; no DNA check was done on the table's D call, TRBD1. TRBV12-2 represents a pseudogene. The CDR3 is 18 amino acids. The CDR3 sequence: CASRLVSSYRDSGVEQYF. CDR3 DNA: TGTGCAAGTCGCTTAGTCTCCTCGTACCGGGACAGCGGTGTCGAGCAGTACTTC.

The V gene is TRBV5-6, the J gene TRBJ2-3; 8 positions agree with TRBD2. The germline gives CDR1 SGHDT, CDR2 YYEEEE. V dropped 4 bases and J dropped 3; count of bases not matched to a gene: 16. This CDR3 region has 18 residues. In DNA, the CDR3 is TGTGCCAGCAGCGATTCAAGGGGTGGGACGGGGGGGACAGATACGCAGTATTTT. This translates into CASSDSRGGTGGTDTQYF.

The gene calls are TRBV28 and TRBJ2-1, with 10 positions matching TRBD2. V trimming: 2 bases; J trimming: 9 bases; junction bases outside the gene matches: 7. Germline V gene lookup returns CDR1 MDHEN and CDR2 SYDVKM. The CDR3 runs to 15 residues. The CDR3 loop reads CASSLKRGGRSEQFF. The CDR3, as DNA: TGTGCCAGCAGTTTAAAGCGGGGGGGCCGAAGTGAGCAGTTCTTC.

This chain uses TRBV5-4 with TRBJ1-5; weak D call: TRBD1 (6 bases). The CDR3 has 14 amino acids. Germline V gives CDR1 SGHNT, CDR2 YYREEE (reference sequence). V lost 2 bases, J lost 3 bases, and 9 bases lay in between. The chain's CDR3 is CASSFQGPNQPQHF. The CDR3 nucleotides read TGTGCCAGCAGCTTTCAGGGGCCCAATCAGCCCCAGCATTTT. The full variable domain, with the rest looked up from reference TRBV5-4 and TRBJ1-5, is ETGVTQSPTHLIKTRGQQVTLRCSSQSGHNTVSWYQQALGQGPQFIFQYYREEENGRGNFPPRFSGLQFPNYSSELNVNALELDDSALYLCASSFQGPNQPQHFGDGTRLSIL.

This clone appeared a few times. The chain carries TRBV18 and TRBJ2-7, with 9 bases that match TRBD1. Germline lookup yields CDR1 KGHSH and CDR2 LQKENI. This CDR3 contains 14 residues. V shed 5 bases and J 2 bases; nucleotides not matched to a gene: 4. CDR3 sequence: CASSWRQGAYEQYF. In DNA, the CDR3 is TGTGCCAGCTCATGGCGACAGGGGGCCTACGAGCAGTACTTC.

V is TRBV4-2 and J is TRBJ1-3; tentatively, D is TRBD1 (6 bases). Germline V gene lookup returns CDR1 LGHNA and CDR2 YNFKEQ. The CDR3 is 18 residues long. V lost 0 bases and J 1 base, leaving 16 bases between the germline ends. The CDR3 sequence is CASSQEGAKGSSGNTIYF. The DNA for the CDR3 is TGTGCCAGCAGCCAAGAGGGGGCTAAGGGATCGTCTGGAAACACCATATATTTT.